Below are 16 T cell receptor beta chains sequenced from a single sample in a study of T cell repertoires in cytomegalovirus infection. These receptors lack a known antigen. Each CDR3 protein gets one entry after TCRdb re-called the reads with MiXCR. The sample carries around 100,000 distinct CDR3 sequences, around a tenth recorded once. Source material: PBMCs, sequenced either directly or after in vitro stimulation (not recorded which). These TCRs come from a human donor in good health (CMV status not recorded). Some clones in this sample may be carry-over from other donors' samples.

This chain joins TRBV5-6 and TRBJ1-1; D call uncertain. V shed 6 bases and J shed 3 bases, with 21 bases lying between them. The CDR3 loop spans 16 amino acids. From germline, CDR1 is SGHDT and CDR2 YYEEEE. The CDR3 DNA reads TGTGCCAGCATTCCCATAGGCGCGGGGTGTGACACTGAAGCTTTCTTT. Translation gives CASIPIGAGCDTEAFF.

This clonotype has only a few counts. This chain links TRBV7-2 with TRBJ2-1, with TRBD2 matching 11 bases. The CDR3 covers 18 residues. With 1 base clipped from V and 1 base from J, the junction kept 6 bases outside the gene matches. CDR1 and CDR2 (germline): SGHTA, FQGNSA. The CDR3 sequence: CASSLVALAGGSYNEQFF. The CDR3 DNA sequence: TGTGCCAGCAGCTTAGTTGCGCTAGCGGGAGGATCCTACAATGAGCAGTTCTTC. The variable domain in full, completed from reference TRBV7-2 and TRBJ2-1, reads GAGVSQSPSNKVTEKGKDVELRCDPISGHTALYWYRQSLGQGLEFLIYFQGNSAPDKSGLPSDRFSAERTGGSVSTLTIQRTQQEDSAVYLCASSLVALAGGSYNEQFFGPGTRLTVL.

This clonotype was counted only a few times. This chain links TRBV28 with TRBJ2-3, with TRBD2 as a possible D gene (6 bases). This CDR3 has 15 amino acids. Germline V gene lookup returns CDR1 MDHEN and CDR2 SYDVKM. V was trimmed by 0 bases and J by 1 base, leaving 8 bases between them. CDR3 protein: CASSLWGGGTDTQYF. The DNA of the CDR3 is TGTGCCAGCAGTTTATGGGGAGGCGGCACAGATACGCAGTATTTT.

This clonotype appeared a few times. The chain recombines TRBV12-3 or TRBV12-4 with TRBJ1-1; D uncertain. The V and J ends lost 6 bases and 0 bases respectively, with 8 bases between them. The CDR3 covers 13 residues. This CDR3 reads CASRELMNTEAFF. The CDR3 DNA follows: TGTGCCAGCAGAGAACTCATGAACACTGAAGCTTTCTTT.

The chain joins TRBV9 to TRBJ2-2, with a weak D call TRBD1 (5 bases). The CDR3 contains 13 residues. Trimming removed 6 bases at V and 2 bases at J, with 8 bases between. The germline gives CDR1 SGDLS, CDR2 YYNGEE. CDR3 DNA: TGTGCCAGCAAGGACACAAACACCGGGGAGCTGTTTTTT. Protein sequence: CASKDTNTGELFF.

Ten or more counts support this clonotype. The chain combines TRBV28 with TRBJ2-7, with 7 bases lining up with TRBD1. The germline gives CDR1 MDHEN, CDR2 SYDVKM. The trim removed 5 bases at V and 2 bases at J, leaving 15 bases unmatched. This CDR3 comprises 17 residues. The CDR3 here is CASSPPRQGFSTYEQYF. CDR3 DNA sequence: TGTGCCAGCAGTCCCCCTCGACAGGGATTCAGCACCTACGAGCAGTACTTC.

This clonotype appeared a few times. This CDR3 is CASRNSNQPQHF. DNA of the CDR3: TGTGCCAGCAGGAATAGCAATCAGCCCCAGCATTTT. V usage is TRBV12-3 or TRBV12-4 and J usage is TRBJ1-5; D is unresolved. The CDR3 sequence is 12 residues long. V shed 6 bases and J shed 0 bases, with 3 bases lying between them.

This clonotype was observed a handful of times. V is TRBV4-1 and J is TRBJ2-1, with 9 bases matching TRBD2. Germline V gene lookup returns CDR1 MGHRA and CDR2 YSYEKL. CDR3 length: 16 amino acids. V dropped 4 bases and J dropped 8; count of bases not matched to a gene: 12. The CDR3 coding sequence is TGCGCCAGCAGCCGTGTGGGCGGGAGGGCCCAGGATGAGCAGTTCTTC. Translation gives CASSRVGGRAQDEQFF.

This clonotype was counted only a few times. V gene TRBV6-2 or TRBV6-3 combines with J gene TRBJ1-1, with D perhaps matching TRBD1 (6 bases). With 6 bases removed from V and 8 bases from J, the gap between germline ends came to 13 bases. Per germline, CDR1 MNHEY and CDR2 SVGEGT. The CDR3 runs to 12 residues. The CDR3, as DNA: TGTGCCAGCAGCCACCGGGGGCAAGAAGCTTTCTTT. It yields the protein CASSHRGQEAFF.

This clonotype was observed many times. The gene calls are TRBV2 and TRBJ1-5; D is unresolved. V lost 2 bases and J 4 bases, leaving 12 bases between the germline ends. Per germline, CDR1 SNHLY and CDR2 FYNNEI. The CDR3 length is 15 residues. For the CDR3, the DNA is TGTGCCAGCAGTGAACCCCGGGCAGCGAATCAGCCCCAGCATTTT. Its translation: CASSEPRAANQPQHF.

The genes are TRBV12-3 or TRBV12-4 and TRBJ2-1, with TRBD2 matching 9 bases. The V gene end was trimmed by 8 bases and the J gene end by 2 bases; junction bases not matched to a gene: 4. This CDR3 is built from 14 residues. CDR3 region: CASCSGRTYNEQFF. The CDR3 DNA sequence: TGTGCCAGCTGCAGCGGGAGGACCTACAATGAGCAGTTCTTC.

Ten or more counts support this clonotype. The chain combines TRBV7-9 with TRBJ2-1; 9 nucleotides align to TRBD2. V shed 0 bases, J shed 16 bases, and the junction held 4 bases outside the gene matches. Germline lookup yields CDR1 SEHNR and CDR2 FQNEAQ (reference sequence). The CDR3 length is 12 residues. DNA of the CDR3: TGTGCCAGCAGCTTAGCCAAGCGGGAGGCTTTCTTC. Its protein product is CASSLAKREAFF.

This clonotype has at least ten counts. The V gene is TRBV7-9, the J gene TRBJ2-5, with D possibly matching TRBD2 (6 bases). CDR3 length equals 16 residues. Germline CDR1 and CDR2: SEHNR and FQNEAQ (reference sequence). The V gene lost 4 bases and the J gene lost 5 bases, with 20 bases spanning the gap. CDR3 DNA sequence: TGTGCCAGCAGCTCCACCGGGCGGGGCGTTGGGGAGACCCAGTACTTC. Its protein product is CASSSTGRGVGETQYF.

In this sample, this clonotype turned up many times. The chain has TRBV28 and TRBJ1-2; D possibly corresponds to TRBD1 (5 bases). There are 14 residues in the CDR3. The germline gives CDR1 MDHEN, CDR2 SYDVKM. The ends were cut back, 3 bases at V and 4 bases at J, with 12 bases in the middle. The CDR3 reads CASSFVRGGYGYTF. The CDR3 DNA sequence: TGTGCCAGCAGTTTCGTAAGGGGCGGCTATGGCTACACCTTC.

There are many counts of this clonotype. The rearrangement joins TRBV6-2 or TRBV6-3 to TRBJ1-1; a possible D gene is TRBD1 (6 bases). Trimming left V 4 bases short and J 2 bases short, with 14 bases between. From germline, CDR1 is MNHEY and CDR2 SVGEGT. The CDR3 covers 15 residues. The CDR3: CASSFYGQSNTEAFF. In DNA, the CDR3 is TGTGCCAGCAGTTTCTACGGACAGTCAAACACTGAAGCTTTCTTT.

Only a few counts were recorded for this clonotype. This rearrangement joins TRBV7-2 to TRBJ1-2, with D perhaps matching TRBD1 (5 bases). Between the trimmed V and J ends, which lost 6 bases and 2 bases, there was a span of 10 bases. CDR3 length: 13 residues. CDR1 and CDR2 from the germline V gene are SGHTA and FQGNSA. CDR3 sequence reads: CASRGTGNYGYTF. CDR3 sequence (DNA): TGTGCCAGCAGGGGGACGGGGAACTATGGCTACACCTTC.